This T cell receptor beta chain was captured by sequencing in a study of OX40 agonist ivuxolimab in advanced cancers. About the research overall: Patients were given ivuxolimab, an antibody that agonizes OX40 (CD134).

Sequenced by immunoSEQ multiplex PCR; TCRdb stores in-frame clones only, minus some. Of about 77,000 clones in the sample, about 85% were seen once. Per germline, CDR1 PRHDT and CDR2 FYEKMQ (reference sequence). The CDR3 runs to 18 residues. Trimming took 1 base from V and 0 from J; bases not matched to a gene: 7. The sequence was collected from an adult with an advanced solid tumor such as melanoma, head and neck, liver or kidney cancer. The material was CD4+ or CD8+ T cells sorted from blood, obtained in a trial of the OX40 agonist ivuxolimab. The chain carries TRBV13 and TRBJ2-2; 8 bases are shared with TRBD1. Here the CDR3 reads CASSLVFTGGANTGELFF. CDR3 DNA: TGTGCCAGCAGCTTAGTGTTTACAGGGGGTGCGAACACCGGGGAGCTGTTTTTT.